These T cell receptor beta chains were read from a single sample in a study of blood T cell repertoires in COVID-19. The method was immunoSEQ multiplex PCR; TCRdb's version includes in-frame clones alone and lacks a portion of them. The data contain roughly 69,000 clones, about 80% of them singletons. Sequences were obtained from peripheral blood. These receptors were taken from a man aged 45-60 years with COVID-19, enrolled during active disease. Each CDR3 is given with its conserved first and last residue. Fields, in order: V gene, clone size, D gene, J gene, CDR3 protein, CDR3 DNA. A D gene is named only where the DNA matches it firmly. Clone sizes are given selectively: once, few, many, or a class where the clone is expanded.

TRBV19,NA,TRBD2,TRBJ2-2,CASTPYGGAETGELFF,TGTGCCAGTACCCCCTACGGGGGGGCGGAGACCGGGGAGCTGTTTTTT
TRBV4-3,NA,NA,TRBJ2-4,CASSQGASRKNIQYF,TGCGCCAGCAGCCAAGGCGCCTCGCGCAAAAACATTCAGTACTTC
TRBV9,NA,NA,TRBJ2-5,CASSVDGGETQYF,TGTGCCAGCAGCGTAGACGGAGGGGAGACCCAGTACTTC
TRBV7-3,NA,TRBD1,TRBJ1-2,CASSLMGQDDGYTF,TGTGCCAGCAGCTTAATGGGACAGGATGATGGCTACACCTTC
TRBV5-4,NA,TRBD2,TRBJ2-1,CASSPVAGGQFHEQFF,TGTGCCAGCAGCCCGGTAGCGGGGGGGCAGTTCCATGAGCAGTTCTTC
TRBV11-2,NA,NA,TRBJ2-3,CASGGTDTQYF,TGTGCCAGCGGGGGGACAGATACGCAGTATTTT
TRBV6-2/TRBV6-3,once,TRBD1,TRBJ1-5,CASSRTGPQPQHF,TGTGCCAGCAGCCGGACAGGGCCTCAGCCCCAGCATTTT
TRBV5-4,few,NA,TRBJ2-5,CASSFQNQGGETQYF,TGTGCCAGCAGCTTTCAGAACCAGGGCGGAGAGACCCAGTACTTC
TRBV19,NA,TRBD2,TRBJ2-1,CASSFRGGRANEQFF,TGTGCCAGTAGTTTTCGCGGGGGAAGAGCGAATGAGCAGTTCTTC
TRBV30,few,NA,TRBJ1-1,CAWSAGAEAFF,TGTGCCTGGAGTGCGGGGGCTGAAGCTTTCTTT
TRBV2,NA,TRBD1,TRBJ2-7,CASSERTGLGYEQYF,TGTGCCAGCAGTGAGCGGACAGGGCTCGGCTACGAGCAGTACTTC
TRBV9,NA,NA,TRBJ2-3,CASRGGSSTDTQYF,TGTGCCAGCAGGGGGGGTTCTAGCACAGATACGCAGTATTTT
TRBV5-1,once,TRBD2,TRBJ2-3,CASSRGLAGVAFGDTQYF,TGCGCCAGCAGCCGGGGACTAGCGGGGGTAGCTTTCGGAGATACGCAGTATTTT
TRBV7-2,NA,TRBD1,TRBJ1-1,CASSRGQENTEAFF,TGTGCCAGCAGCCGCGGACAGGAGAACACTGAAGCTTTCTTT
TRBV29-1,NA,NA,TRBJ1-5,CSVESGNNQPQHF,TGCAGCGTTGAATCCGGGAACAATCAGCCCCAGCATTTT
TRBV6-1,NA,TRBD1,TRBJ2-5,CASSELKGAIMGTQYF,TGTGCCAGCAGTGAACTGAAGGGGGCTATCATGGGGACCCAGTACTTC
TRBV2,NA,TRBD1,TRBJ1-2,CASSEGTGGLYGYTF,TGTGCCAGCAGTGAAGGGACAGGGGGTTTATATGGCTACACCTTC
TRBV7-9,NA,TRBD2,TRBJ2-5,CASSSQGLAGGPETQYF,TGTGCCAGCAGCTCACAGGGACTAGCGGGGGGGCCAGAGACCCAGTACTTC
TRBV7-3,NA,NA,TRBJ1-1,CASSLGHLNTEAFF,TGTGCCAGCAGCCTCGGACACTTGAACACTGAAGCTTTCTTT
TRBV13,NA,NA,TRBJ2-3,CASSNRVLSTDTQYF,TGTGCCAGCAGCAACAGGGTGTTAAGCACAGATACGCAGTATTTT
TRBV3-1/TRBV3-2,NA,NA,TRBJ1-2,CASSQGQASRTF,TGTGCCAGCAGCCAAGGACAGGCCAGTAGGACCTTC
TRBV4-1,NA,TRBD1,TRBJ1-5,CASSHPGTDQPQHF,TGCGCCAGCAGCCATCCGGGGACAGATCAGCCCCAGCATTTT
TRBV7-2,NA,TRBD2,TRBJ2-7,CASSLSGTYEQYF,TGTGCCAGCAGCCTTAGCGGGACCTACGAGCAGTACTTC
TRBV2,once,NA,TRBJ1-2,CASRYQGNYGYTF,TGTGCCAGCAGGTACCAGGGGAACTATGGCTACACCTTC
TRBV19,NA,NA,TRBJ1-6,CASSIERNSPLHF,TGTGCCAGTAGTATAGAGCGGAATTCACCCCTCCACTTT
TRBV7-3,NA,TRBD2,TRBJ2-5,CASSLHAGGPQETQYF,TGTGCCAGCAGCTTACACGCGGGGGGGCCCCAAGAGACCCAGTACTTC
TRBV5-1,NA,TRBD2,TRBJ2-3,CASRLGASGEFPDTQYF,TGCGCCAGCAGACTTGGGGCTAGCGGGGAATTCCCAGATACGCAGTATTTT
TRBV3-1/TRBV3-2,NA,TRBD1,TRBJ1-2,CASSQGGRGYGYTF,TGTGCCAGCAGCCAAGGAGGCAGGGGGTATGGCTACACCTTC
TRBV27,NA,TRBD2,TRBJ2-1,CASSEGGGALSNEQFF,TGTGCCAGCAGTGAGGGCGGGGGGGCCCTTTCGAATGAGCAGTTCTTC
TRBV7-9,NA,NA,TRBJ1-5,CASSLKGDQPQHF,TGTGCCAGCAGCTTAAAGGGAGATCAGCCCCAGCATTTT
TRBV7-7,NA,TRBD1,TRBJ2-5,CASSDDRVETQYF,TGTGCCAGCAGCGATGACAGGGTCGAGACCCAGTACTTC
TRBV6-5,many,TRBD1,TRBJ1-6,CASSPQGQMDSPLHF,TGTGCCAGCAGTCCACAGGGGCAAATGGATTCACCCCTCCACTTT
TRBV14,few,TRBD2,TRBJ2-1,CASSQLGGSSYNEQFF,TGTGCCAGCAGCCAACTCGGGGGGAGCTCCTACAATGAGCAGTTCTTC
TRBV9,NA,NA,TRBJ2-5,CASSVGQQETQYF,TGTGCCAGCAGCGTAGGGCAGCAAGAGACCCAGTACTTC
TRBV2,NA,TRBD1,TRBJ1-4,CASSKGQANNEKLFF,TGTGCCAGCAGTAAGGGACAGGCGAATAATGAAAAACTGTTTTTT
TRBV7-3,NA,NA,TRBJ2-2,CASSLGPLGANTGELFF,TGTGCCAGCAGCTTAGGGCCCCTGGGAGCGAACACCGGGGAGCTGTTTTTT
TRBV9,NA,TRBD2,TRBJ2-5,CASSVGGGGGETQYF,TGTGCCAGCAGCGTAGGCGGCGGGGGGGGAGAGACCCAGTACTTC
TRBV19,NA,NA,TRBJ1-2,CASSNRDNYGYTF,TGTGCCAGTAGTAACAGAGATAACTATGGCTACACCTTC
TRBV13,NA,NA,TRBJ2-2,CASSPQVTPGELFF,TGTGCCAGCAGCCCACAGGTTACTCCCGGGGAGCTGTTTTTT
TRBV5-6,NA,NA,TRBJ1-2,CASSLGQGPGYTF,TGTGCCAGCAGCTTGGGTCAGGGCCCTGGCTACACCTTC
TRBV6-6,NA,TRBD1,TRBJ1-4,CASRGQGSEKLFF,TGTGCCAGCAGGGGACAGGGAAGTGAAAAACTGTTTTTT
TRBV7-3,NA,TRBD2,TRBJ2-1,CASSPSGGAREQFF,TGTGCCAGCAGTCCCAGCGGGGGGGCACGGGAGCAGTTCTTC
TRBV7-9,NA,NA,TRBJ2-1,CASSDTAASTSIEQFF,TGTGCCAGCAGCGACACGGCAGCATCAACCTCCATTGAGCAGTTCTTC
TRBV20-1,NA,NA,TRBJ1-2,CSRQSNYGYTF,TGCAGTCGACAGAGTAACTATGGCTACACCTTC
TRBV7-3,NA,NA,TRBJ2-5,CASSPMAGTQLQTQYF,TGTGCCAGCAGCCCTATGGCCGGGACACAGCTACAGACCCAGTACTTC
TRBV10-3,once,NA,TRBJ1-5,CAISEELVQGLSNQPQHF,TGTGCCATCAGTGAAGAGTTAGTTCAGGGGTTGAGCAATCAGCCCCAGCATTTT
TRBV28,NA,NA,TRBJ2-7,CVCDEQYF,TGTGTATGCGACGAGCAGTACTTC
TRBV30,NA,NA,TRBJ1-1,CAWSVRANTEAFF,TGTGCCTGGAGTGTACGCGCGAACACTGAAGCTTTCTTT
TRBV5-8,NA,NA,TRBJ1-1,CASSLNQGTVNTEAFF,TGTGCCAGCAGCTTGAATCAGGGGACGGTGAACACTGAAGCTTTCTTT
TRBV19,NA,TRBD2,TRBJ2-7,CASGAGWNYEQYF,TGTGCCAGTGGAGCGGGATGGAACTACGAGCAGTACTTC
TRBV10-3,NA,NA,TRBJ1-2,CAISKEGGGYTF,TGTGCCATCAGTAAGGAAGGCGGTGGCTACACCTTC
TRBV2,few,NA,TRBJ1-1,CASRRATNTEAFF,TGTGCCAGCAGACGCGCTACGAACACTGAAGCTTTCTTT
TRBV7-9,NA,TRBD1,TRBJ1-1,CASSLVTGGYTEAFF,TGTGCCAGCAGCTTAGTGACAGGGGGCTACACTGAAGCTTTCTTT